A selection of T cell receptor beta chains follows, all from one sample in a study of cytomegalovirus exposure and HLA in healthy donors. TCRdb's copy holds only in-frame clones and misses some; the assay was immunoSEQ multiplex PCR. The sample lists 150,000 or so clones; about 74% were seen once. Source material: PBMCs. These receptors were taken from a man aged 40-49 years in good health and CMV-seropositive. CDR3s include the opening cysteine and the closing phenylalanine or tryptophan. A D gene is named only where the DNA matches it firmly. Expanded clones get a size class; other rows say once, few or many, or leave the size out.

clone_size j_call v_call d_call cdr3_nt cdr3_aa
NA TRBJ1-2 TRBV27 TRBD1 TGTGCCAGCAGTCTGGACAGGGACTATGGCTACACCTTC CASSLDRDYGYTF
NA TRBJ1-3 TRBV10-3 NA TGTGCCATCAGTGAACAGCTCTCTGGAAACACCATATATTTT CAISEQLSGNTIYF
NA TRBJ2-6 TRBV6-5 NA TGTGCCAGCAGCGTACAGTTCTCTGGGGCCAACGTCCTGACTTTC CASSVQFSGANVLTF
NA TRBJ2-1 TRBV27 TRBD2 TGTGCCAGCAGTTTATCCCTGGGGTTAGCGGGAGAACGGGGCAATGAGCAGTTCTTC CASSLSLGLAGERGNEQFF
NA TRBJ2-6 TRBV2 TRBD1 TGTGCCAGCAGTCCACCTCCGGGACAGGGGGAGGGTGGGGCCAACGTCCTGACTTTC CASSPPPGQGEGGANVLTF
NA TRBJ2-1 TRBV6-1 TRBD2 TGTGCCAGCAGGAGGACTAGCGATTTGCCGTTCTTC CASRRTSDLPFF
NA TRBJ1-3 TRBV28 NA TGTGCCAGCAGTTTGAACGGTTGGGCCCACTCTGGAAACACCATATATTTT CASSLNGWAHSGNTIYF
NA TRBJ2-2 TRBV28 NA TGTGCCAGCAGTTTTTCGAGCGGAGCAACCGGGGAGCTGTTTTTT CASSFSSGATGELFF
NA TRBJ1-1 TRBV27 TRBD1 TGTGCCAGCAGTTTATCAAGGACATTAATCCCAGGGGGGGCTTTCTTT CASSLSRTLIPGGAFF
NA TRBJ2-5 TRBV15 NA TGTGCCACCAAGCAACTAGGATCCCAAGAGACCCAGTACTTC CATKQLGSQETQYF
NA TRBJ2-3 TRBV5-4 NA TGTGCCAGCAGCTGGGCCGGGAGAACAGATACGCAGTATTTT CASSWAGRTDTQYF
NA TRBJ2-7 TRBV5-4 NA TGTGCCAGCAGCCGGGCGGGAAACAACTACGAGCAGTACTTC CASSRAGNNYEQYF
NA TRBJ2-1 TRBV30 NA TGTGCCTGGAGTGTACACAGCGGGTCGCTACTTTCTTACAATGAGCAGTTCTTC CAWSVHSGSLLSYNEQFF
NA TRBJ2-5 TRBV11-2 NA TGTGCCAGCAGCTCGACTCCCCAAGAGACCCAGTACTTC CASSSTPQETQYF
NA TRBJ2-1 TRBV11-3 TRBD1 TGTGCCAGCACCTGCCCCTCCGACAGGGGAAGTGATGAGCAGTTCTTC CASTCPSDRGSDEQFF
NA TRBJ1-5 TRBV6-6 TRBD1 TGTGCCAGCTCGAACAGGGGGGGACAGCCCCAGCATTTT CASSNRGGQPQHF
NA TRBJ1-3 TRBV30 NA TGTGCCTGGAGCCGACCGGGACTTAGCTCTGGAAACACCATATATTTT CAWSRPGLSSGNTIYF
NA TRBJ2-1 TRBV7-2 TRBD2 TGTGCCAGCAGCGATAGTCTAGCGGGAGTTCTGAGTGAGCAGTTCTTC CASSDSLAGVLSEQFF
NA TRBJ2-2 TRBV19 TRBD1 TGTGCCAGTAGTATAGGGCCGGCCAGGGGGACCACCGGGGAGCTGTTTTTT CASSIGPARGTTGELFF
NA TRBJ2-7 TRBV2 TRBD1 TGTGCCAGCAACCGTTTTCGGGGGACAGGGTTCGAGCAGTACTTC CASNRFRGTGFEQYF
NA TRBJ2-1 TRBV6-7 NA TGTGCCAGCAGTTACTCGCCCGGTAATGAGCAGTTCTTC CASSYSPGNEQFF
NA TRBJ2-3 TRBV7-3 NA TGTGCCAGCAGCTTCCCTCGTGCGGCTAGCACAGATACGCAGTATTTT CASSFPRAASTDTQYF
NA TRBJ2-7 TRBV28 NA TGTGCCAGCAGTTTCGCACAGGGTAGCCCCTACGAGCAGTACTTC CASSFAQGSPYEQYF
NA TRBJ1-1 TRBV18 NA TGTGCCAGCTCACCACCCGCGACAAGGAACACTGAAGCTTTCTTT CASSPPATRNTEAFF
NA TRBJ2-1 TRBV9 TRBD2 TGTGCCAGCAGCGTAGGAGTGGGGGGGGTGATCAATGAGCAGTTCTTC CASSVGVGGVINEQFF
NA TRBJ2-7 TRBV9 TRBD2 TGTGCCAGCAGCCCGACTAGCGGGAGAACTTACGAGCAGTACTTC CASSPTSGRTYEQYF
NA TRBJ1-1 TRBV6-5 NA TGTGCCAGCAGTCCCCGGGAGAAAAGTGAAGCTTTCTTT CASSPREKSEAFF
few TRBJ2-7 TRBV4-2 TRBD1 TGTGCCAGCAGCCAAGACCTTCCCGGGACAGGGATCCTCGAGCAGTACTTC CASSQDLPGTGILEQYF
NA TRBJ2-7 TRBV4-1 NA TGCGCCAGCAGCCAAGAAAGACTCTACGAGCAGTACTTC CASSQERLYEQYF
once TRBJ2-2 TRBV6-5 TRBD2 TGTGCCACCCTAGCGGGAGGCACCGGGGAGCTGTTTTTT CATLAGGTGELFF
NA TRBJ2-5 TRBV7-2 NA TGTGCCAGCAGCCTTCCCGGGACACAAGAGACCCAGTACTTC CASSLPGTQETQYF
NA TRBJ2-2 TRBV18 TRBD1 TGTGCCAGCTCCACCTTGGCGACAGGGGGCCACACCGGGGAGCTGTTTTTT CASSTLATGGHTGELFF